These 27 T cell receptor beta chains share one sample of origin, sequenced in a study of blood T cells in healthy people across ages. A second PCR of about 6 to 12 cycles used a sample-barcoded 5' primer and a J-beta primer mix. TCRdb independently ran MiXCR on the 5' RACE reads; one entry per CDR3 protein. The table records 650,000 to 950,000 distinct CDR3 sequences, around two fifths of them present only once. The sequencing input was blood. The receptors stem from a man between 60 and 75 years old in good health.

This clonotype has a handful of counts. CDR3 region: CASSSGTQNIQYF. Written as DNA, the CDR3 is TGTGCCAGCAGTTCCGGGACCCAGAACATTCAGTACTTC. The V and J genes are TRBV2 and TRBJ2-4, with D perhaps assigned TRBD1 or TRBD2 (5 bases each). Germline V gene data show CDR1 as SNHLY and CDR2 as FYNNEI. Trimming cost V 5 bases and J 7 bases, with 12 bases left between them. There are 13 residues in the CDR3.

This clonotype has just a few counts. The genes are TRBV20-1 and TRBJ1-5; tentative D call: TRBD1 (5 bases). Trimming stripped 6 bases from V and 11 bases from J, with 14 bases between. The germline CDR1 and CDR2 sequences are DFQATT and SNEGSKA (reference sequence). This CDR3 comprises 11 residues. This chain's CDR3 is CSARDDRSQHF. In DNA, the CDR3 is TGCAGTGCGCGGGACGATAGGTCCCAGCATTTT.

The chain recombines TRBV4-1 with TRBJ2-5; the match to TRBD2 covers 11 bases. In germline, CDR1 is MGHRA, CDR2 YSYEKL. The CDR3 extends over 15 amino acids. V gave up 5 bases and J gave up 6 bases; unmatched junction bases: 8. CDR3 DNA: TGCGCCAGCAGCAGAAATAGCGGGGGGGCCCAGACCCAGTACTTC. This codes for CASSRNSGGAQTQYF.

This chain uses TRBV20-1 with TRBJ2-1; D is possibly TRBD1 or TRBD2 (6 bases each). Trimming shortened V by 7 bases and J by 10 bases, and 23 bases separated the two germline ends. The CDR3 extends over 14 amino acids. Germline CDR1 reads DFQATT; CDR2 reads SNEGSKA (reference sequence). The CDR3 DNA reads TGCAGTGGTGACAGGAGGGGGGAACATGTCGAGCAGTTCTTC. As protein: CSGDRRGEHVEQFF.

The chain couples TRBV5-1 to TRBJ2-5; 7 bases are a match to TRBD1. CDR1 SGHRS and CDR2 YFSETQ come from the germline V gene. The CDR3 spans 15 residues. With 0 bases clipped from V and 5 bases from J, the junction kept 7 bases outside the gene matches. The CDR3 here is CASSLALTGAETQYF. Here the CDR3 DNA reads TGCGCCAGCAGCTTGGCCCTAACAGGGGCGGAGACCCAGTACTTC. The full variable domain, in which reference TRBV5-1 and TRBJ2-5 provide the parts outside the CDR3, is KAGVTQTPRYLIKTRGQQVTLSCSPISGHRSVSWYQQTPGQGLQFLFEYFSETQRNKGNFPGRFSGRQFSNSRSEMNVSTLELGDSALYLCASSLALTGAETQYFGPGTRLLVL.

The chain combines TRBV30 with TRBJ1-1; TRBD1 might be the D (5 bases). CDR3 length: 14 residues. In germline, CDR1 is GTSNPN, CDR2 SVGIG (reference sequence). V was trimmed by 2 bases and J by 1 base, leaving 11 bases between them. The CDR3 DNA sequence: TGTGCCTGGAGTCCAACCGGGACGAACACTGAAGCTTTCTTT. This sequence encodes CAWSPTGTNTEAFF. Full variable domain (outside the CDR3, taken from reference TRBV30 and TRBJ1-1): SQTIHQWPATLVQPVGSPLSLECTVEGTSNPNLYWYRQAAGRGLQLLFYSVGIGQISSEVPQNLSASRPQDRQFILSSKKLLLSDSGFYLCAWSPTGTNTEAFFGQGTRLTVV.

In this sample, this clonotype turned up a few times. The rearrangement links TRBV20-1 to TRBJ2-4, with TRBD1 identical over 8 bases. V lost 6 bases and J lost 6; bases outside the gene matches: 10. Germline assignment: CDR1 DFQATT and CDR2 SNEGSKA (reference sequence). The CDR3 sequence is 14 residues long. As DNA, the CDR3 is TGCAGTGCCCTGGGGGGAACAGGGGGAAACATTCAGTACTTC. Translated: CSALGGTGGNIQYF.

The V and J genes are TRBV11-2 and TRBJ2-7, with D perhaps matching TRBD2 (6 bases). V was cut by 5 bases and J by 0 bases, with 20 bases left in between. The CDR3 spans 17 residues. The germline CDR1 and CDR2 sequences are SGHAT and FQNNGV. The CDR3 loop reads CASSPPVGGPSSYEQYF. Written as DNA, the CDR3 is TGTGCCAGCAGCCCACCAGTAGGAGGGCCCAGCTCCTACGAGCAGTACTTC.

This chain joins TRBV11-2 and TRBJ2-1, with 9 bases that match TRBD2. Germline V CDR1 and CDR2: SGHAT, FQNNGV. This CDR3 has 17 residues. Trimming cost V 4 bases and J 9 bases; bases outside gene matches: 16. The CDR3: CASSSRLAGGLYREQFF. The CDR3 DNA reads TGTGCCAGCAGCTCCAGACTGGCGGGGGGGCTGTATCGTGAGCAGTTCTTC.

The chain is built from TRBV4-3 and TRBJ2-7; D perhaps matches TRBD1 (6 bases). This CDR3 spans 16 amino acids. The V gene lost 0 bases and the J gene lost 0 bases, with 12 bases spanning the gap. Germline lookup yields CDR1 LGHNA and CDR2 YSLEER. DNA of the CDR3: TGCGCCAGCAGCCAAGAACCGTCAGGGGCCTCCTACGAGCAGTACTTC. Encoded protein: CASSQEPSGASYEQYF.

This sequence joins TRBV18 and TRBJ2-7; tentative D call: TRBD2 (5 bases). Between the trimmed V and J ends, which lost 3 bases and 0 bases, there was a span of 21 bases. This CDR3 region has 18 residues. Germline values: CDR1 KGHSH, CDR2 LQKENI. CDR3: CASSPLGKGGSLSYEQYF. The CDR3 bases are TGTGCCAGCTCACCGCTTGGTAAAGGCGGGTCTCTCTCCTACGAGCAGTACTTC. Based on the CDR3 plus reference TRBV18 and TRBJ2-7, the full variable domain is NAGVMQNPRHLVRRRGQEARLRCSPMKGHSHVYWYRQLPEEGLKFMVYLQKENIIDESGMPKERFSAEFPKEGPSILRIQQVVRGDSAAYFCASSPLGKGGSLSYEQYFGPGTRLTVT.

This clonotype appeared a few times. The rearrangement uses TRBV29-1 and TRBJ2-3; 15 nucleotides align to TRBD2. The CDR3 runs to 14 residues. Germline V lookup: CDR1 SQVTM, CDR2 ANQGSEA. The J segment lost 9 bases and the V segment lost 4 bases, leaving 5 bases of the junction unmatched. The CDR3, as DNA: TGCAGCGTTGGCTGGACTAGCGGGGGGGCAACGCAGTATTTT. Its protein is CSVGWTSGGATQYF.

This clonotype was detected a few times. The chain couples TRBV7-8 to TRBJ2-5, with TRBD1 matching over 8 bases. Germline V gene sequence: CDR1 SGHVS, CDR2 FQNEAQ. The CDR3 loop spans 14 amino acids. With 4 bases clipped from V and 3 bases from J, the junction kept 4 bases outside the gene matches. CDR3 protein: CASSWLTGEETQYF. CDR3 nucleotides: TGTGCCAGCAGCTGGCTGACAGGGGAAGAGACCCAGTACTTC.

This clonotype has just a few counts. The chain joins TRBV20-1 to TRBJ2-7; 8 bases map to TRBD2. V was clipped by 1 base and J by 4 bases; unmatched bases: 9. CDR1 is DFQATT and CDR2 is SNEGSKA in the germline V gene (reference sequence). The CDR3 runs to 15 residues. This chain's CDR3 is CSARASSGHAYEQYF. The CDR3 DNA reads as TGCAGTGCTAGAGCCTCTAGCGGGCATGCTTACGAGCAGTACTTC.

The CDR3 sequence is CASTRGLGQPQHF. The CDR3, as DNA: TGCGCCAGCACACGGGGTTTGGGTCAGCCCCAGCATTTT. The rearrangement uses TRBV10-2 and TRBJ1-5; D is undetermined. This CDR3 spans 13 amino acids. Germline lookup yields CDR1 WSHSY and CDR2 SAAADI. The V end was cut by 7 bases, the J end by 6 bases, with 13 bases between.

This clonotype was recorded a few times. The chain is built from TRBV7-8 and TRBJ1-2; tentative D call: TRBD1 (6 bases). There are 13 residues in the CDR3. From germline, CDR1 is SGHVS and CDR2 FQNEAQ. Trimming stripped 4 bases from V and 5 bases from J, with 11 bases between. The CDR3 DNA reads TGTGCCAGCAGCTCCGGACAGATTTATGGCTACACCTTC. Its protein is CASSSGQIYGYTF.

The rearrangement uses TRBV14 and TRBJ2-1, with D unresolved. The V end lost 6 bases, the J end lost 3 bases, and 21 bases lay between the germline ends. This CDR3 is 17 amino acids long. Per germline, CDR1 SGHDN and CDR2 FVKESK. This CDR3 reads CASRGSSGQANYNEQFF. The CDR3 DNA reads as TGTGCCAGCAGGGGTAGTTCCGGGCAGGCCAACTACAATGAGCAGTTCTTC.

This chain uses TRBV27 with TRBJ1-2; D perhaps matches TRBD1 (5 bases). CDR1 is MNHEY, CDR2 SMNVEV, per germline (reference sequence). This CDR3 spans 13 amino acids. V lost 5 bases and J 4 bases, leaving 11 bases between the germline ends. CDR3 in DNA: TGTGCCAGCAGTCGGACACCCGGCTATGGCTACACCTTC. Translating gives CASSRTPGYGYTF.

This clonotype was seen more than once but under ten times. A junction end diverges from the germline sequence, so it may reflect a read error. This sequence joins TRBV20-1 and TRBJ1-2, with 9 bases fitting TRBD1. The length of the CDR3 is 13 residues. Looked up from germline, CDR1 is DFQATT and CDR2 is SNEGSKA (reference sequence). This chain's CDR3 is CSALDRGWDGYTF. CDR3 nucleotides: TGCAGTGCTCTGGACAGGGGATGGGATGGCTACACCTTT.

This clonotype was counted only a few times. This rearrangement joins TRBV29-1 to TRBJ2-3; D remains unclear. Germline V gene data show CDR1 as SQVTM and CDR2 as ANQGSEA. The germline V and J ends were trimmed by 5 bases and 0 bases, with 9 bases remaining between them. The CDR3 has 13 amino acids. CDR3 bases: TGCAGCGTTCAAGGGATGAGCACAGATACGCAGTATTTT. This gives the protein CSVQGMSTDTQYF.

The chain joins TRBV10-2 to TRBJ2-2, with D tentatively TRBD1 or TRBD2 (7 bases each). The CDR3 spans 17 residues. Germline assignment: CDR1 WSHSY and CDR2 SAAADI. With 4 bases removed from V and 3 bases from J, the gap between germline ends came to 18 bases. Written as DNA, the CDR3 is TGCGCCAGCAGTGTTGGGGAGGGGGCGATTTACACCGGGGAGCTGTTTTTT. Amino acids: CASSVGEGAIYTGELFF.

Concerning this clonotype itself: At one end, the junction sequence differs from germline, possibly due to a read error. The V and J genes are TRBV7-8 and TRBJ1-2; tentatively, D is TRBD1 (5 bases). This CDR3 is built from 15 residues. Germline V lookup: CDR1 SGHVS, CDR2 FQNEAQ. The CDR3 DNA sequence: TGTGCCAGCAGGTTAGGGGCAGGGACCAACTATGGCTACACCTTC. Translation: CASRLGAGTNYGYTF.

In this sample, this clonotype turned up a few times. The chain employs TRBV3-1 and TRBJ2-1, with 13 positions matching TRBD2. J lost 2 bases, V lost 4 bases, and 5 bases had no gene match. Germline V gene lookup returns CDR1 LGHDT and CDR2 YNNKEL (reference sequence). This CDR3 has 17 residues. CDR3: CASSRGTSGAAYNEQFF. The DNA for the CDR3 is TGTGCCAGCAGCCGCGGGACTAGCGGGGCTGCCTACAATGAGCAGTTCTTC.

This clonotype occurred many times. The V and J genes are TRBV3-1 and TRBJ2-6; D is unclear. Germline V lookup: CDR1 LGHDT, CDR2 YNNKEL (reference sequence). V was cut by 4 bases and J by 0 bases, with 10 bases left in between. The CDR3 spans 16 residues. CDR3 coding DNA: TGTGCCAGCAGCCTACCTCTTACCTCTGGGGCCAACGTCCTGACTTTC. Translated: CASSLPLTSGANVLTF.

The chain carries TRBV15 and TRBJ2-5; possibly TRBD1 for D (6 bases). Trimming cost V 1 base and J 5 bases, with 14 bases left between them. This CDR3 has 15 residues. Germline CDR1 and CDR2: LNHNV and YYDKDF (reference sequence). The CDR3 here is CATSRGDTHLETQYF. CDR3 nucleotide sequence: TGTGCCACCAGCAGAGGGGACACACACCTTGAGACCCAGTACTTC.

Concerning this clonotype itself: Given a much more abundant clone one base away, this may be a read error. The chain joins TRBV28 to TRBJ2-5; a possible D gene is TRBD2 (6 bases). The CDR3 has 14 amino acids. Trimming removed 5 bases from V and 5 bases from J, with 15 bases in between. Germline lookup yields CDR1 MDHEN and CDR2 SYDVKM. CDR3 DNA sequence: TGTGCCAGCAGTAGTACCCGGGGGTACGAGACCCAGTACTTC. This codes for CASSSTRGYETQYF.

This clonotype was found a few times. The chain recombines TRBV2 with TRBJ1-2; 7 bases agree with TRBD1. Germline assignment: CDR1 SNHLY and CDR2 FYNNEI. The CDR3 totals 12 residues. V gave up 8 bases and J gave up 4 bases; unmatched junction bases: 4. The CDR3 DNA follows: TGTGCCAGCGGGGGGACAGCCTATGGCTACACCTTC. Translating it yields CASGGTAYGYTF. The whole variable domain, filled in from reference TRBV2 and TRBJ1-2, reads EPEVTQTPSHQVTQMGQEVILRCVPISNHLYFYWYRQILGQKVEFLVSFYNNEISEKSEIFDDQFSVERPDGSNFTLKIRSTKLEDSAMYFCASGGTAYGYTFGSGTRLTVV.